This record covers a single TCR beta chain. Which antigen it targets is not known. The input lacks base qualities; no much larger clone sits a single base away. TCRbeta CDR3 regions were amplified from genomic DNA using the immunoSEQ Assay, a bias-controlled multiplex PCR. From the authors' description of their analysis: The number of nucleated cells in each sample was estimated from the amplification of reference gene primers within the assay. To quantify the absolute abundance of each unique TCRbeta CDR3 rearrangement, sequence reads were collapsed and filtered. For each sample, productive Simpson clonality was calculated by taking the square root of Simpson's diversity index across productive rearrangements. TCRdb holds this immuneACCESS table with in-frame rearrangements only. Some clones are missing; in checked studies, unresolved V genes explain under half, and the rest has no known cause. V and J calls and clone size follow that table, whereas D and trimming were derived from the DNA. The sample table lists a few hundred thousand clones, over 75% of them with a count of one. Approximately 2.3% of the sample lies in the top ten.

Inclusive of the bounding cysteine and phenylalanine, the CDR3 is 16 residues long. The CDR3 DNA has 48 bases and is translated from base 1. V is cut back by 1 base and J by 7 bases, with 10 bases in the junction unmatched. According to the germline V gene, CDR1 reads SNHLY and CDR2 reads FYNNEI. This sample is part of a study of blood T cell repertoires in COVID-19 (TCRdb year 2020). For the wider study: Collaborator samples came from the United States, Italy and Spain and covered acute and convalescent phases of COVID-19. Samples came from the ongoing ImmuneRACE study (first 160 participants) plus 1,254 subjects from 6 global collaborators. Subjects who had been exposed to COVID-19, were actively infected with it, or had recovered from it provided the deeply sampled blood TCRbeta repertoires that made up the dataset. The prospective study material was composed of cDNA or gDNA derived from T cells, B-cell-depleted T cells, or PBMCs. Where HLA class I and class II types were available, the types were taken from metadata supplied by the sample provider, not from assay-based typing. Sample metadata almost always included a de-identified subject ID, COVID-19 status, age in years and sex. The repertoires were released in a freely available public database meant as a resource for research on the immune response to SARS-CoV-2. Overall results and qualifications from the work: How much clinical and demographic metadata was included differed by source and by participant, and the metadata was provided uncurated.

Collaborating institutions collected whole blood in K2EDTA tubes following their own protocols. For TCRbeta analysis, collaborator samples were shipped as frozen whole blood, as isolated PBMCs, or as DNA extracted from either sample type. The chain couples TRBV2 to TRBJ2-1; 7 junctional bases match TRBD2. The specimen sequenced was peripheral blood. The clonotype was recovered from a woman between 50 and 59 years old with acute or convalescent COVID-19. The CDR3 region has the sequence CASSEVTGGSGNEQFF. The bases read TGTGCCAGCAGTGAAGTAACTGGCGGGAGTGGGAATGAGCAGTTCTTC.